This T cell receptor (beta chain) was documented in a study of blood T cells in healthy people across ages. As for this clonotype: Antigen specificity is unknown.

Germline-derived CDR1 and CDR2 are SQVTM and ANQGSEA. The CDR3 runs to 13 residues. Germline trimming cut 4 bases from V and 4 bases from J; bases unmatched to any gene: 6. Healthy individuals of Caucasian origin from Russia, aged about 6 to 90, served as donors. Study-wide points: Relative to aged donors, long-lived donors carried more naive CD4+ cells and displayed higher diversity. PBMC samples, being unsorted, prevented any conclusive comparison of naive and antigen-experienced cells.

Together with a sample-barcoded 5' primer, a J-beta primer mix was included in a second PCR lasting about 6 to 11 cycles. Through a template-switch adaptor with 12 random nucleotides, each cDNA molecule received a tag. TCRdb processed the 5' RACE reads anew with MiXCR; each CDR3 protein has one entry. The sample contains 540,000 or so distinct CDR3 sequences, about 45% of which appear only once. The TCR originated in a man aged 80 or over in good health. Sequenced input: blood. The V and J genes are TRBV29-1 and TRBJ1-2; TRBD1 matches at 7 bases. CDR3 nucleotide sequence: TGCAGCGTTGGGGGACAGAGTATCTATGGCTACACCTTC. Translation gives CSVGGQSIYGYTF.